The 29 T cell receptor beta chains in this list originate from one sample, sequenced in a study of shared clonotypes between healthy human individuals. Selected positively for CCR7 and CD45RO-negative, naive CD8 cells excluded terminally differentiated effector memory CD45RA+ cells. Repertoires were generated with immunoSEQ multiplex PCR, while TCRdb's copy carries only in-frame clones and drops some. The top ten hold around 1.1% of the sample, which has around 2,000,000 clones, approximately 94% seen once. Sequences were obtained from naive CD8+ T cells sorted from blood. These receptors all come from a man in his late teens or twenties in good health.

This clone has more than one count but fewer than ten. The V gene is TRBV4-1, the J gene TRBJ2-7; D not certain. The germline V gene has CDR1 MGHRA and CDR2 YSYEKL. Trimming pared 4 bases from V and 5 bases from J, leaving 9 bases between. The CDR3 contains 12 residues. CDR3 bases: TGCGCCAGCAGCCCGACCGGTCACGAGCAGTACTTC. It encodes CASSPTGHEQYF.

CDR3 DNA sequence: TGTGCCAGCAGTTTAGATCTCCAGCCCCAGCATTTT. As protein: CASSLDLQPQHF. This rearrangement joins TRBV28 to TRBJ1-5; D uncertain. Germline V gene sequence: CDR1 MDHEN, CDR2 SYDVKM. The CDR3 loop spans 12 amino acids. Between the trimmed V and J ends, which lost 2 bases and 7 bases, there was a span of 6 bases.

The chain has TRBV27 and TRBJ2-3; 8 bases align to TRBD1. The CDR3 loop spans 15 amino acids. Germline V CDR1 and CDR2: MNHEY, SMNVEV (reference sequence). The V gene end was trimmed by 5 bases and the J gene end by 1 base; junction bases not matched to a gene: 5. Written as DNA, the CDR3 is TGTGCCAGCAGTGGGATGGACAGGGGCACAGATACGCAGTATTTT. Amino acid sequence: CASSGMDRGTDTQYF.

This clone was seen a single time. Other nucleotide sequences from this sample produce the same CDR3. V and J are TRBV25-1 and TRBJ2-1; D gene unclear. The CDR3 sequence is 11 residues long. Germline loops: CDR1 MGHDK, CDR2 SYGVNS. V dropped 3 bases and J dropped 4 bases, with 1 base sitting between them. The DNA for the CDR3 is TGTGCCAGCAGTGAGTACAATGAGCAGTTCTTC. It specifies CASSEYNEQFF.

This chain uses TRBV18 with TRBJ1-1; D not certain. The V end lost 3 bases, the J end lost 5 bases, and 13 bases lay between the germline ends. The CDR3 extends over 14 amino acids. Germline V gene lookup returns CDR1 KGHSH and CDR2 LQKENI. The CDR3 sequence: CASSPEKRITEAFF. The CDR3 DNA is TGTGCCAGCTCACCTGAGAAACGGATAACTGAAGCTTTCTTT. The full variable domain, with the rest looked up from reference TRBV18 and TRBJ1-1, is NAGVMQNPRHLVRRRGQEARLRCSPMKGHSHVYWYRQLPEEGLKFMVYLQKENIIDESGMPKERFSAEFPKEGPSILRIQQVVRGDSAAYFCASSPEKRITEAFFGQGTRLTVV.

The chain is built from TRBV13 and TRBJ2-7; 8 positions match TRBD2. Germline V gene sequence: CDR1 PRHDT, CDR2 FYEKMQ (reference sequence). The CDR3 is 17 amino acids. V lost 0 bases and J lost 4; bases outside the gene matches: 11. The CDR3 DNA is TGTGCCAGCAGCTTAGGCCCCCTACGGGGGGGCCTTTACGAGCAGTACTTC. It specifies CASSLGPLRGGLYEQYF.

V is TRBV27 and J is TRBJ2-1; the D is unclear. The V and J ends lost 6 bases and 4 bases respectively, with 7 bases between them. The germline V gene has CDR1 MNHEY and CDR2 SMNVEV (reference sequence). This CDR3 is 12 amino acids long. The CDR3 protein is CASRDGYNEQFF. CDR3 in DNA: TGTGCCAGCAGGGACGGGTACAATGAGCAGTTCTTC.

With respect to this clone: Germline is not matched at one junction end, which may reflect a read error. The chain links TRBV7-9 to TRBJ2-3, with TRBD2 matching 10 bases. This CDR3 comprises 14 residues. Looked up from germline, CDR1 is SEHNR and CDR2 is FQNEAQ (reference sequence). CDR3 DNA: TGTGCCAGCAGCCTAGCGGGAGAGCTAGATACGCAGTATTTT. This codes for CASSLAGELDTQYF.

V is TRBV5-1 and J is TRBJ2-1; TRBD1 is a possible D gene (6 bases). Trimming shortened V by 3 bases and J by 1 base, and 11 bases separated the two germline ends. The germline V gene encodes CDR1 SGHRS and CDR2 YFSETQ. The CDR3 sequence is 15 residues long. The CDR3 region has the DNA TGCGCCAGCAGCTATGGACAGACTTCCTACAATGAGCAGTTCTTC. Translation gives CASSYGQTSYNEQFF. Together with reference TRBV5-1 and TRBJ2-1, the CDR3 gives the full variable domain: KAGVTQTPRYLIKTRGQQVTLSCSPISGHRSVSWYQQTPGQGLQFLFEYFSETQRNKGNFPGRFSGRQFSNSRSEMNVSTLELGDSALYLCASSYGQTSYNEQFFGPGTRLTVL.

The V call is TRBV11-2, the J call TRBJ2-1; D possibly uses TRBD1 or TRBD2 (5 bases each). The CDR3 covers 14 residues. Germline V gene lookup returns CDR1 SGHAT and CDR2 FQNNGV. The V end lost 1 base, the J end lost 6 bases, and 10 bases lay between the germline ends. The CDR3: CASSLGPGANEQFF. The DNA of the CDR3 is TGTGCCAGCAGCTTAGGCCCCGGGGCCAATGAGCAGTTCTTC.

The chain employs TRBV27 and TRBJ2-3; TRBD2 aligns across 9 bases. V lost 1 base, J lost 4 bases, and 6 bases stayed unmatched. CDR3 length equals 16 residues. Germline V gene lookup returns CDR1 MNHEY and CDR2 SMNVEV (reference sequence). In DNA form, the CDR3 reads TGTGCCAGCAGTTTATTCGGCGGGGGGGCCCCAGATACGCAGTATTTT. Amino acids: CASSLFGGGAPDTQYF.

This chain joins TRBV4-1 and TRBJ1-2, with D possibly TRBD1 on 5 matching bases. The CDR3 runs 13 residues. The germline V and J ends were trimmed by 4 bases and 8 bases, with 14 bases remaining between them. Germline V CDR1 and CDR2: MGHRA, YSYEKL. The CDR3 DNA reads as TGCGCCAGCAGCCTAAACCCCGGGGGGGGCTACACCTTC. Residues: CASSLNPGGGYTF.

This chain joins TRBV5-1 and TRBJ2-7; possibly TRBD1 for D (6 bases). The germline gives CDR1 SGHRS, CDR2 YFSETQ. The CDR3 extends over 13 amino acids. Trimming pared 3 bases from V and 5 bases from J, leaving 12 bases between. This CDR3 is CASSSLGANEQYF. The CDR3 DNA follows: TGCGCCAGCAGCTCATTGGGGGCCAACGAGCAGTACTTC.

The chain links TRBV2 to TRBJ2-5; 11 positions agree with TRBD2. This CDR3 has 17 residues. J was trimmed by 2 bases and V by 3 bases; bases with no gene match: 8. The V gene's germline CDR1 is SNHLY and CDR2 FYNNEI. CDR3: CASSDSGGLAEQETQYF. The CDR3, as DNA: TGTGCCAGCAGTGACTCAGGGGGACTAGCGGAACAAGAGACCCAGTACTTC. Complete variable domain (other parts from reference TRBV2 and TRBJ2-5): EPEVTQTPSHQVTQMGQEVILRCVPISNHLYFYWYRQILGQKVEFLVSFYNNEISEKSEIFDDQFSVERPDGSNFTLKIRSTKLEDSAMYFCASSDSGGLAEQETQYFGPGTRLLVL.

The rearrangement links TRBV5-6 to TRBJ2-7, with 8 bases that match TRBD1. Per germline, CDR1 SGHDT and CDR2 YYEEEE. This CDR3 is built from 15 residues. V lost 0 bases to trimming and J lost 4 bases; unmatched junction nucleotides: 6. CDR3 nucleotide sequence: TGTGCCAGCAGCTTGGTACCGGGACAGGAGTACGAGCAGTACTTC. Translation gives CASSLVPGQEYEQYF. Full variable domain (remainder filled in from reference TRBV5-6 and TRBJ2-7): DAGVTQSPTHLIKTRGQQVTLRCSPKSGHDTVSWYQQALGQGPQFIFQYYEEEERQRGNFPDRFSGHQFPNYSSELNVNALLLGDSALYLCASSLVPGQEYEQYFGPGTRLTVT.

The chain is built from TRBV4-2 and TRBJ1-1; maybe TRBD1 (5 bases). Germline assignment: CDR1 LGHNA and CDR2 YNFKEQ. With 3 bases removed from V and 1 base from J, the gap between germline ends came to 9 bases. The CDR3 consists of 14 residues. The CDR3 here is CASSHLGGNTEAFF. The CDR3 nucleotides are TGTGCCAGCAGCCACCTGGGGGGGAACACTGAAGCTTTCTTT.

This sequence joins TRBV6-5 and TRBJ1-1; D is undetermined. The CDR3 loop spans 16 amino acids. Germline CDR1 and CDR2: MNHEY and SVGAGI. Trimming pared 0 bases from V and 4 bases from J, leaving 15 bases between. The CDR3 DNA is TGTGCCAGCAGTTACTCGATCGGGGAATATGCCACTGAAGCTTTCTTT. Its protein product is CASSYSIGEYATEAFF.

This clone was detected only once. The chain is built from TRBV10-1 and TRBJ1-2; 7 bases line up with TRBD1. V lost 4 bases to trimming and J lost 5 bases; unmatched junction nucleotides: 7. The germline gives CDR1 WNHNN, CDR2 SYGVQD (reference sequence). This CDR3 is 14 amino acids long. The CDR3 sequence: CASSAGTDGYGYTF. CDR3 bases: TGCGCCAGCAGTGCCGGGACAGATGGGTATGGCTACACCTTC.

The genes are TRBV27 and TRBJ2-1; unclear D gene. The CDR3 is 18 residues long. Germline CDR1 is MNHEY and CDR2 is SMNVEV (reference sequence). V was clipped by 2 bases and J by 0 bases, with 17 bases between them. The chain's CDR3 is CASSLVAGRSSSYNEQFF. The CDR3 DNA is TGTGCCAGCAGTTTAGTCGCTGGGCGGTCGAGCTCCTACAATGAGCAGTTCTTC.

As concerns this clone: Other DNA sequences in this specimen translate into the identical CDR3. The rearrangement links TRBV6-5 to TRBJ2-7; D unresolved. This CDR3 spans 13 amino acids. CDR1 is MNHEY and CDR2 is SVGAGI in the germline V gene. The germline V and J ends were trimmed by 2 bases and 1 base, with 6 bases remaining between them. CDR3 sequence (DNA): TGTGCCAGCAGTTACAGGCCTTCCTACGAGCAGTACTTC. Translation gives CASSYRPSYEQYF.

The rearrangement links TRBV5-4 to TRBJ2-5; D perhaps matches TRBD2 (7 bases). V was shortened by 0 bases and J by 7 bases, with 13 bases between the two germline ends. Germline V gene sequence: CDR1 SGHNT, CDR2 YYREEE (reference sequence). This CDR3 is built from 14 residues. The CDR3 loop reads CASSLVRGPRTQYF. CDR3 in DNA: TGTGCCAGCAGCTTGGTGCGGGGGCCGAGGACCCAGTACTTC.

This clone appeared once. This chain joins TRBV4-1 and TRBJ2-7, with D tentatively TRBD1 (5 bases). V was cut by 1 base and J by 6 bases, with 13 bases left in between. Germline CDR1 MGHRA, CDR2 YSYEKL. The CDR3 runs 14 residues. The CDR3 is CASSQGAGIAEQYF. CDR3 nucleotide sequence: TGCGCCAGCAGCCAAGGGGCAGGGATCGCCGAGCAGTACTTC.

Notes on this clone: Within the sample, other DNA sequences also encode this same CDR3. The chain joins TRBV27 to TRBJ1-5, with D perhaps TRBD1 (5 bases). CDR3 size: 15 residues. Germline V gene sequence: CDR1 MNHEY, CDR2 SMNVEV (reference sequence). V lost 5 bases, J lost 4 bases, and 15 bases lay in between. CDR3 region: CASSLWGGGNQPQHF. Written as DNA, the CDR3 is TGTGCCAGCAGTCTGTGGGGCGGAGGGAATCAGCCCCAGCATTTT.

The CDR3 is CASSYGLRTPQHF. The CDR3, as DNA: TGTGCCAGCAGTTACGGACTTAGGACGCCCCAGCATTTT. The J gene is TRBJ1-5, the V gene TRBV6-5; no firm D call. Germline V gene sequence: CDR1 MNHEY, CDR2 SVGAGI. V was clipped by 2 bases and J by 9 bases, with 11 bases between them. CDR3 length: 13 residues.

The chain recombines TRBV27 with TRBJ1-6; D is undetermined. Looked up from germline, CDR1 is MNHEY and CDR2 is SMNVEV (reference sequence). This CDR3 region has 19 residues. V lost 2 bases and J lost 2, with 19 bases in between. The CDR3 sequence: CASSLDPRSGSTYNSPLHF. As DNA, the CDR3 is TGTGCCAGCAGTTTAGACCCACGCTCCGGGAGCACCTATAATTCACCCCTCCACTTT.

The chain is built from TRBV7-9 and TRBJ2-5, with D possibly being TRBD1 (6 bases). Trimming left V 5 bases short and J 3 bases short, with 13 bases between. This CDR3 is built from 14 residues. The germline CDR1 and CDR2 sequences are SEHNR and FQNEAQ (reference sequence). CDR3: CASSPPPGEETQYF. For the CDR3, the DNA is TGTGCCAGCAGCCCTCCGCCAGGGGAAGAGACCCAGTACTTC. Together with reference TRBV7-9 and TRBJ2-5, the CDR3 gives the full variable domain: DTGVSQNPRHKITKRGQNVTFRCDPISEHNRLYWYRQTLGQGPEFLTYFQNEAQLEKSRLLSDRFSAERPKGSFSTLEIQRTEQGDSAMYLCASSPPPGEETQYFGPGTRLLVL.

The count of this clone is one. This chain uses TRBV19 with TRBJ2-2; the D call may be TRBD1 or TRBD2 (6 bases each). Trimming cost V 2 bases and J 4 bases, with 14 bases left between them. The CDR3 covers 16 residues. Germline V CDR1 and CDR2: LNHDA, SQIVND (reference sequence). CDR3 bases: TGTGCCAGTAGTATAAGTGAGGAGGGGGTCACCGGGGAGCTGTTTTTT. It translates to CASSISEEGVTGELFF.

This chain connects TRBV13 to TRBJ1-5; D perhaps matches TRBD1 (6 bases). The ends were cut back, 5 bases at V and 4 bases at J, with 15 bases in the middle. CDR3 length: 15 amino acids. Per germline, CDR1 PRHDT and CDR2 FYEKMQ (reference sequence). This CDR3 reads CASSIQGTINQPQHF. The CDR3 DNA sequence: TGTGCCAGCAGCATCCAGGGGACAATTAATCAGCCCCAGCATTTT.

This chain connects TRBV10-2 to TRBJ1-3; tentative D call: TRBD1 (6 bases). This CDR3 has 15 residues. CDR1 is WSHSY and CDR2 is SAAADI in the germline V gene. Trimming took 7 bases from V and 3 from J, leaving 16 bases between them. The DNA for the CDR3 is TGCGCCAGCACCGTAGGGCAGGGGTTTGGAAACACCATATATTTT. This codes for CASTVGQGFGNTIYF.